The rows below give T cell receptor beta chains drawn from one sample of a study of spatial heterogeneity in lung cancer. MiXCR, applied by TCRdb to the 5' RACE reads, yields one record per CDR3 protein. The sample has roughly 71,000 distinct CDR3 sequences, roughly 9% seen once. The sample consisted of PBMCs, taken at follow-up. The source of these receptors is a female donor with early-stage non-small cell lung cancer. CDR3s include the opening cysteine and the closing phenylalanine or tryptophan. D genes are given only for firm matches. The size field is filled for only some rows; it gives once, few, many or a size class.

cdr3_nt,cdr3_aa,j_call,v_call,clone_size,d_call
TGTGCCAGCAGTCCCCGTCAAGAGACCCAGTACTTC,CASSPRQETQYF,TRBJ2-5,TRBV12-3/TRBV12-4,many,.
TGTGCCAGCAGCAACCAGGGTCCCCTTGTTACCTACGAGCAGTACTTC,CASSNQGPLVTYEQYF,TRBJ2-7,TRBV21-1,many,.
TGCGCCAGCAGCTTGACCTACGAGCAGTACTTC,CASSLTYEQYF,TRBJ2-7,TRBV5-1,many,.
TGTGCCAGCAGTGTTGCGGGAGTAGACACCGGGGAGCTGTTTTTT,CASSVAGVDTGELFF,TRBJ2-2,TRBV2,many,TRBD2
TGTGCCAGCAGTGAAGAGGCAGTTCAGTACTTC,CASSEEAVQYF,TRBJ2-4,TRBV2,many,.
TGTGCCAGCAGCTTTTTTCAGGGGATTAATGAGCAGTTCTTC,CASSFFQGINEQFF,TRBJ2-1,TRBV7-2,.,.
TGCGCCAGCAGCATGGGCGTGACAGGGGTCGGGTCACCCCTCCACTTT,CASSMGVTGVGSPLHF,TRBJ1-6,TRBV5-1,many,TRBD1
TGTGCCAGCACCCCCTGGGAGGGAGGGGCCAACGTCCTGACTTTC,CASTPWEGGANVLTF,TRBJ2-6,TRBV27,.,TRBD2
TGTGCCAGCCGAAAGGGGAGACAGGGACACACTGAAGCTTTCTTT,CASRKGRQGHTEAFF,TRBJ1-1,TRBV6-5,.,TRBD1
TGCAGCGTTGGGGGGGTCAATGAGCAGTTCTTC,CSVGGVNEQFF,TRBJ2-1,TRBV29-1,many,.
TGTGCCAGCAGTTTTGGACAGTTTGAAGCTTTCTTT,CASSFGQFEAFF,TRBJ1-1,TRBV28,few,.
TGTGCCAGCAGGCCCCTCAGAAATGAGCAGTTCTTC,CASRPLRNEQFF,TRBJ2-1,TRBV2,few,.
TGTGCCAGCAGCTTTCCCTCACGCATGGGGGCCGGGGAGCTGTTTTTT,CASSFPSRMGAGELFF,TRBJ2-2,TRBV7-3,.,.
TGTGCCAGCAGCTCAAGAGGACAGGGAACCTACAATGAGCAGTTCTTC,CASSSRGQGTYNEQFF,TRBJ2-1,TRBV7-2,.,TRBD1
TGCAGTGCTAGAGATCGGCTAGCGGGAGGGAGTGAGCAGTTCTTC,CSARDRLAGGSEQFF,TRBJ2-1,TRBV20-1,many,TRBD2
TGTGCCAGCAGCTTAGACTGGGACGGCTACAATGAGCAGTTCTTC,CASSLDWDGYNEQFF,TRBJ2-1,TRBV7-6,many,.
TGTGCCAGCAGCCCCGGGACAATCCAAGAGACCCAGTACTTC,CASSPGTIQETQYF,TRBJ2-5,TRBV7-2,.,.
TGCAGTGCCCCCGGCCCCTCGGGGGGGCAGTACTTC,CSAPGPSGGQYF,TRBJ2-7,TRBV20-1,many,TRBD2
TGTGCCAGCAGCTTACGTAGGACAGCTAATGAGCAGTTCTTC,CASSLRRTANEQFF,TRBJ2-1,TRBV7-8,many,.
TGTGCCAGCAGTCGACTCGACACAGATACGCAGTATTTT,CASSRLDTDTQYF,TRBJ2-3,TRBV27,many,.
TGCAGTGCCTCTAGCGGGAGGGCGAATGAGCAGTTCTTC,CSASSGRANEQFF,TRBJ2-1,TRBV20-1,few,TRBD2
TGTGCCAGCAGCTTAGACCCTCTCCGGGCCATGTTCTTC,CASSLDPLRAMFF,TRBJ2-1,TRBV7-2,.,.
TGCAGTGCTAGCGGGAGGGCCGACGGAACCTACGAGCAGTACTTC,CSASGRADGTYEQYF,TRBJ2-7,TRBV20-1,few,TRBD2
TGTGCCACCAGCAGGGCCAGGGTTGAGCAGTTCTTC,CATSRARVEQFF,TRBJ2-1,TRBV15,many,.
TGTGCCACCTCCTCTAGCGGGAGGGCTTCGACAGATACGCAGTATTTT,CATSSSGRASTDTQYF,TRBJ2-3,TRBV24-1,few,TRBD2
TGTGCCACCCGGTCAAGCTCCTCTGGGGCCAACGTCCTGACTTTC,CATRSSSSGANVLTF,TRBJ2-6,TRBV19,.,.
TGTGCCAGCAGCCTGGCCGGGACTAGCGGTCCTGGGAGCTCCTACAATGAGCAGTTCTTC,CASSLAGTSGPGSSYNEQFF,TRBJ2-1,TRBV7-9,.,TRBD2
TGTGCCAGCAACCGCGGTTACTCCTATAATTCACCCCTCCACTTT,CASNRGYSYNSPLHF,TRBJ1-6,TRBV27,many,.
TGTGCCAGCAGCCTGGTCCTGGGGGGTCAGCCCCAGCATTTT,CASSLVLGGQPQHF,TRBJ1-5,TRBV7-6,many,.
TGTGCCAGCAGCTTGGAGAGGGGGACCCACAGGGTTCGGACTGAAGCTTTCTTT,CASSLERGTHRVRTEAFF,TRBJ1-1,TRBV5-5,.,.
TGTGCCACCAGCGGAGATGAGCAGTTCTTC,CATSGDEQFF,TRBJ2-1,TRBV15,many,.
TGCGCCAGCAGCACCGGGACTAGCGGGCTGTTGACAGATACGCAGTATTTT,CASSTGTSGLLTDTQYF,TRBJ2-3,TRBV5-1,few,TRBD2
TGCGCCAGCAGCCCCGGGATAGGAGGGCCTATGAACTCCTACGAGCAGTACTTC,CASSPGIGGPMNSYEQYF,TRBJ2-7,TRBV5-1,few,.
TGTGCCAGCAGCTTAGTATCTTGGGCGGATCATGTGTCCTCTGGGGCCAACGTCCTGACTTTC,CASSLVSWADHVSSGANVLTF,TRBJ2-6,TRBV7-9,.,.
TGTGCCAGCAGTCCGGGACTATCAGAGACCCAGTACTTC,CASSPGLSETQYF,TRBJ2-5,TRBV6-1,many,TRBD2
TGTGCCAGCAGGATGACAGGGAGAGAGACCCAGTACTTC,CASRMTGRETQYF,TRBJ2-5,TRBV6-5,few,TRBD1
TGTGCCAGCTCACCCATACAGGGGATCAATCAGCCCCAGCATTTT,CASSPIQGINQPQHF,TRBJ1-5,TRBV18,.,TRBD1
TGCGCCAGCCGCCGGACAGGTCCGGACTATGGCTACACCTTC,CASRRTGPDYGYTF,TRBJ1-2,TRBV10-1,.,TRBD1
TGTGCCAGCAGCCAAGATTTCGCCGGACTAGCGGGAGGGTACGAGCAGTACTTC,CASSQDFAGLAGGYEQYF,TRBJ2-7,TRBV4-2,.,TRBD2
TGTGCCAGCAGTTCGACAGCGGCGAATGAGCAGTTCTTC,CASSSTAANEQFF,TRBJ2-1,TRBV12-3/TRBV12-4,.,.
TGTGCCATCAGTGAGTCTTCCGGGCGGGCCTTC,CAISESSGRAF,TRBJ2-1,TRBV10-3,many,.
TGTGCCAGCAGTTTGTTAGGGGCGAACACTGAAGCTTTCTTT,CASSLLGANTEAFF,TRBJ1-1,TRBV28,many,.
TGTGCCAGCAGTAGACAGGGCGAGAATGAAAAACTGTTTTTT,CASSRQGENEKLFF,TRBJ1-4,TRBV2,once,TRBD1
TGTGCCAGCAGTTTAAGTCGGGGGAGCGTTGAAGCTTTCTTT,CASSLSRGSVEAFF,TRBJ1-1,TRBV27,many,.
TGTGCCAGCAGCCCTGAGACAGATACGCAGTATTTT,CASSPETDTQYF,TRBJ2-3,TRBV11-2,.,.
TGTGCCAGCAGGCCCTTCGACAGGACCAATCAGCCCCAGCATTTT,CASRPFDRTNQPQHF,TRBJ1-5,TRBV27,many,.
TGCAGTGCCACCGGGACTAGCGGGAGGAATGAGCAGTTCTTC,CSATGTSGRNEQFF,TRBJ2-1,TRBV20-1,.,TRBD2
TGCGCCAGCAGCTATCAACCGAGTGGAGGAACTGGAAACACCATATATTTT,CASSYQPSGGTGNTIYF,TRBJ1-3,TRBV5-1,many,.
TGCAGGACGGACAGACGTAAGAAACAACCTTCCTACGAGCAGTACTTC,CRTDRRKKQPSYEQYF,TRBJ2-7,TRBV29-1,.,.
TGTGCCAGCAGTTCCTACCCCTACGAGCAGTACTTC,CASSSYPYEQYF,TRBJ2-7,TRBV27,.,.
TGCAGTGCTATCTCCGAGCGAAAGATGCAAGAGACCCAGTACTTC,CSAISERKMQETQYF,TRBJ2-5,TRBV20-1,.,.
TGTGCCAGCAACAAGGGGGAGCTTAACTATGGCTACACCTTC,CASNKGELNYGYTF,TRBJ1-2,TRBV9,few,.
TGTGCCAGCAACTACGGGACAGTCAATCAGCCCCAGCATTTT,CASNYGTVNQPQHF,TRBJ1-5,TRBV6-6,.,TRBD1
TGTGCCATCAGCCCCGACTCTGAGCAGTTCTTC,CAISPDSEQFF,TRBJ2-1,TRBV10-3,many,.
TGTGCCAGCAGTCCTGCCCTAGGATTAGATACGCAGTATTTT,CASSPALGLDTQYF,TRBJ2-3,TRBV6-5,many,.